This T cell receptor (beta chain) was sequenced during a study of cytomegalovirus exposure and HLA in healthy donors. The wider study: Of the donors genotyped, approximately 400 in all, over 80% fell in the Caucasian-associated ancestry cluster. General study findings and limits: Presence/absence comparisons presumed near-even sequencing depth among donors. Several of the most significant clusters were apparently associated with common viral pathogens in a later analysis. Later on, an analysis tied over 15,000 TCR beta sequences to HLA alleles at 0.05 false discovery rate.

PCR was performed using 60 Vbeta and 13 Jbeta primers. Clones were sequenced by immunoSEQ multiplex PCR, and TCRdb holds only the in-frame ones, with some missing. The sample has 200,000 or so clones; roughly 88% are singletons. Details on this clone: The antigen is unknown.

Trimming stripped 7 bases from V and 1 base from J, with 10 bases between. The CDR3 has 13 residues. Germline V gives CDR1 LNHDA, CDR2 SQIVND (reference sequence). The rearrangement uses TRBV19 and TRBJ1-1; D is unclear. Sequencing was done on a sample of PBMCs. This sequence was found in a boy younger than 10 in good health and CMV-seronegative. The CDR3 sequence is CASTEVGNTEAFF. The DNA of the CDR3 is TGTGCCAGTACCGAGGTCGGGAACACTGAAGCTTTCTTT. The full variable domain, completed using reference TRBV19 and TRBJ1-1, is DGGITQSPKYLFRKEGQNVTLSCEQNLNHDAMYWYRQDPGQGLRLIYYSQIVNDFQKGDIAEGYSVSREKKESFPLTVTSAQKNPTAFYLCASTEVGNTEAFFGQGTRLTVV.